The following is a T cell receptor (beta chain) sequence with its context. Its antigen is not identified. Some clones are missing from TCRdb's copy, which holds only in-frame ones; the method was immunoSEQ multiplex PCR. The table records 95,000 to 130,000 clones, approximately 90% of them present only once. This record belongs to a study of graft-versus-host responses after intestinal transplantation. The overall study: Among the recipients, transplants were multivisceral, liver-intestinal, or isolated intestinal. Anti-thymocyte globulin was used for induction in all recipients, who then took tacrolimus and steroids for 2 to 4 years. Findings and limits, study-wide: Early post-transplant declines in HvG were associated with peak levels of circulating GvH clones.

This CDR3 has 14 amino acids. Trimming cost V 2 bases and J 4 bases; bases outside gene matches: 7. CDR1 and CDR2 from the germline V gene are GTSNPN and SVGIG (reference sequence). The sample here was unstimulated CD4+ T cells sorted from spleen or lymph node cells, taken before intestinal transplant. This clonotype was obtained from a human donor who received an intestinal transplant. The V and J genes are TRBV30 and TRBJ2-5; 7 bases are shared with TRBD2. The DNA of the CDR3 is TGTGCCTGGAGTCGGCTAGCGGTCTTAGAGACCCAGTACTTC. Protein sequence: CAWSRLAVLETQYF. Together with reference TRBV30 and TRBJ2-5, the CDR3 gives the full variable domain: SQTIHQWPATLVQPVGSPLSLECTVEGTSNPNLYWYRQAAGRGLQLLFYSVGIGQISSEVPQNLSASRPQDRQFILSSKKLLLSDSGFYLCAWSRLAVLETQYFGPGTRLLVL.